This T cell receptor beta chain was profiled in a study of blood T cell repertoires in COVID-19. Study summary: Italy, Spain and the United States were the sources of the convalescent and acute COVID-19 samples. The analysed material was cDNA or gDNA that came from T cells, B-cell-depleted T cells, or PBMCs.

V was clipped by 6 bases and J by 4 bases; unmatched bases: 9. From germline, CDR1 is MNHEY and CDR2 SVGAGI. The CDR3 is made up of 15 amino acids. Per the original data handling: For nucleated cells, counts were estimated from reference gene primer amplification. Libraries were prepared by immunoSEQ multiplex PCR; TCRdb keeps only in-frame clonotypes and omits some of them. The V and J calls and clone size were taken over from that table, and D and trimming were inferred from the DNA. The repertoire has about 140,000 clones, approximately 88% of them found once; the top ten carry about 11%. The material sequenced was peripheral blood. This receptor was identified in a man in his sixties with active or convalescent COVID-19. This chain uses TRBV6-5 with TRBJ1-2, with 9 bases aligning to TRBD1. The CDR3 coding sequence is TGTGCCAGCAGACCGAAGACAGGGGGAACCTATGGCTACACCTTC. As protein: CASRPKTGGTYGYTF.